Listed here are 28 T cell receptor beta chains from one sample, sequenced in a study of sequential checkpoint blockade in melanoma. This sample's treatment: randomized to nivolumab then ipilimumab (arm A) or the reverse (arm B). Measured with immunoSEQ multiplex PCR; TCRdb has only the in-frame clones, and not every one. In the table there are 15,000 to 20,000 clones, approximately 80% of which are singletons. Material: CD8+ T cells sorted from blood (inferred from file names), obtained from a patient given nivolumab and ipilimumab in sequence. The receptor source for this set is a human donor with melanoma.

The V call is TRBV4-1, the J call TRBJ2-7; TRBD1 aligns across 8 bases. The germline gives CDR1 MGHRA, CDR2 YSYEKL. The CDR3 totals 13 residues. Losses at the gene ends were 2 bases for V and 3 bases for J; bases not matched to a gene: 0. Here the CDR3 DNA reads TGCGCCAGCAGCCAAACAGGGGGCTACGAGCAGTACTTC. It encodes CASSQTGGYEQYF.

This clone was observed a handful of times. This chain links TRBV4-1 with TRBJ2-7; D ambiguous. Germline loops: CDR1 MGHRA, CDR2 YSYEKL. The V and J ends lost 1 base and 6 bases respectively, with 10 bases between them. This CDR3 is built from 13 residues. CDR3 DNA: TGCGCCAGCAGCCAAGGGTCAGGTTTCGAGCAGTACTTC. This gives the protein CASSQGSGFEQYF.

This rearrangement joins TRBV4-2 to TRBJ2-7; the D gene is possibly TRBD2 (6 bases). The CDR3 is 16 residues long. Germline CDR1 LGHNA, CDR2 YNFKEQ. The V gene lost 1 base and the J gene lost 6 bases, with 19 bases spanning the gap. CDR3 nucleotide sequence: TGTGCCAGCAGCCAAGCTTCCCTTTTACTGGGGGGCGAGCAGTACTTC. It codes for CASSQASLLLGGEQYF.

This chain joins TRBV6-6 and TRBJ1-2; 7 bases fit TRBD1. CDR1 and CDR2 from the germline V gene are MNHNY and SVGAGI (reference sequence). This CDR3 has 13 residues. V gave up 5 bases and J gave up 8 bases; unmatched junction bases: 8. The CDR3, as DNA: TGTGCCAGCAGTAGCCCACAGGGGCAGGGCTACACCTTC. Translated, it gives CASSSPQGQGYTF.

The chain couples TRBV4-1 to TRBJ1-1; D not certain. CDR3 length equals 11 residues. CDR1 and CDR2 (germline): MGHRA, YSYEKL. V was trimmed by 9 bases and J by 3 bases, leaving 8 bases between them. DNA for the CDR3: TGCGCCAGTGCGAGGGACACTGAAGCTTTCTTT. Translating gives CASARDTEAFF.

The chain has TRBV9 and TRBJ2-7; the match to TRBD2 covers 10 bases. Trimming cost V 4 bases and J 4 bases; bases outside gene matches: 2. Per germline, CDR1 SGDLS and CDR2 YYNGEE. CDR3 size: 13 residues. CDR3 residues: CASSSSGSYEQYF. CDR3 sequence (DNA): TGTGCCAGCAGCTCTAGCGGGAGTTACGAGCAGTACTTC.

The chain has TRBV13 and TRBJ1-1, with a possible D match to TRBD1 (6 bases). The CDR3 is 14 amino acids. The V end was cut by 1 base, the J end by 1 base, with 7 bases between. CDR1 is PRHDT and CDR2 is FYEKMQ in the germline V gene (reference sequence). The CDR3: CASSLAGANTEAFF. As DNA, the CDR3 is TGTGCCAGCAGCTTAGCAGGGGCGAACACTGAAGCTTTCTTT.

The rearrangement joins TRBV4-3 to TRBJ2-5; 7 positions agree with TRBD2. The DNA end favors TRBJ2-7, so the J call may be wrong. The CDR3 is 15 amino acids. The V gene's germline CDR1 is LGHNA and CDR2 YSLEER. CDR3 amino acids: CASSQEGRGSYEQYF. The CDR3 nucleotides are TGCGCCAGCAGCCAAGAGGGGAGGGGCTCGTACGAGCAGTACTTC.

Judged by abundance, this clone is medium-sized. The chain uses TRBV10-3 and TRBJ2-7; no clear D. The V end was cut by 2 bases, the J end by 4 bases, with 12 bases between. Germline-derived CDR1 and CDR2 are ENHRY and SYGVKD. CDR3 length: 14 residues. CDR3 coding DNA: TGTGCCATCAGTGAGAGGCTAGGATTATACGAGCAGTACTTC. Residues: CAISERLGLYEQYF.

The CDR3 region is CASSQWGGGSGEQYF. CDR3 DNA: TGTGCCAGCAGCCAGTGGGGGGGCGGGAGCGGGGAGCAGTACTTC. The chain combines TRBV4-2 with TRBJ2-7, with D tentatively TRBD2 (7 bases). The germline V gene has CDR1 LGHNA and CDR2 YNFKEQ. The CDR3 consists of 15 residues. V was shortened by 3 bases and J by 7 bases, with 19 bases between the two germline ends.

V is TRBV6-1 and J is TRBJ2-7; 7 nucleotides match TRBD1. The CDR3 runs 16 residues. V shed 1 base and J 2 bases; nucleotides not matched to a gene: 8. The germline CDR1 and CDR2 sequences are MNHNS and SASEGT. The CDR3 sequence: CASSEGMGTAAYEQYF. The CDR3 region has the DNA TGTGCCAGCAGTGAAGGTATGGGGACAGCCGCCTACGAGCAGTACTTC.

The chain employs TRBV7-9 and TRBJ1-4, with 8 bases that match TRBD1. After removal of 3 bases from V and 7 bases from J, the junction contained 4 bases not matched to a gene. The CDR3 covers 14 residues. Germline V gene lookup returns CDR1 SEHNR and CDR2 FQNEAQ (reference sequence). Written as DNA, the CDR3 is TGTGCCAGCAGCTTGGGGACAGGAACTGAAAAACTGTTTTTT. It encodes CASSLGTGTEKLFF.

The rearrangement links TRBV9 to TRBJ2-7, with TRBD1 matching over 11 bases. CDR3 size: 15 residues. V lost 2 bases and J lost 2; bases outside the gene matches: 3. Germline CDR1 is SGDLS and CDR2 is YYNGEE. The CDR3 loop reads CASSVGTGGTYEQYF. The CDR3 DNA follows: TGTGCCAGCAGCGTTGGGACAGGGGGTACCTACGAGCAGTACTTC. The full variable domain, in which reference TRBV9 and TRBJ2-7 provide the parts outside the CDR3, is DSGVTQTPKHLITATGQRVTLRCSPRSGDLSVYWYQQSLDQGLQFLIQYYNGEERAKGNILERFSAQQFPDLHSELNLSSLELGDSALYFCASSVGTGGTYEQYFGPGTRLTVT.

The chain joins TRBV19 to TRBJ1-5; 7 positions match TRBD1. CDR1 and CDR2 from the germline V gene are LNHDA and SQIVND (reference sequence). The CDR3 runs 16 residues. With V trimmed by 3 bases and J by 1 base, 6 bases remained unmatched. The CDR3 reads CASSILRQGSNQPQHF. CDR3 DNA: TGTGCCAGTAGTATCCTACGACAGGGCAGCAATCAGCCCCAGCATTTT.

The chain couples TRBV7-9 to TRBJ1-4; tentatively, D is TRBD1 (6 bases). V shed 0 bases and J shed 7 bases, with 12 bases lying between them. There are 15 residues in the CDR3. Germline V gene sequence: CDR1 SEHNR, CDR2 FQNEAQ (reference sequence). CDR3 nucleotide sequence: TGTGCCAGCAGCTTAGCGGTGGGGGGGGCTGAAAAACTGTTTTTT. Translated: CASSLAVGGAEKLFF. Full variable domain (rest looked up from reference TRBV7-9 and TRBJ1-4): DTGVSQNPRHKITKRGQNVTFRCDPISEHNRLYWYRQTLGQGPEFLTYFQNEAQLEKSRLLSDRFSAERPKGSFSTLEIQRTEQGDSAMYLCASSLAVGGAEKLFFGSGTQLSVL.

The rearrangement uses TRBV29-1 and TRBJ2-7; tentatively, D is TRBD1 (5 bases). CDR1 is SQVTM and CDR2 is ANQGSEA in the germline V gene. V dropped 6 bases and J dropped 0 bases, with 12 bases sitting between them. There are 13 residues in the CDR3. The CDR3 region is CSVPGMHSYEQYF. In nucleotides, the CDR3 is TGCAGCGTCCCAGGGATGCACTCCTACGAGCAGTACTTC.

The chain combines TRBV2 with TRBJ1-1, with TRBD1 matching 7 bases. V lost 6 bases and J lost 1; bases outside the gene matches: 5. The length of the CDR3 is 14 residues. Germline CDR1 reads SNHLY; CDR2 reads FYNNEI. Written as DNA, the CDR3 is TGTGCCAGCAGCCCGACAGGGACGAACACTGAAGCTTTCTTT. The encoded protein is CASSPTGTNTEAFF.

The table lists this clone with a few counts. This chain connects TRBV18 to TRBJ1-5; D may be TRBD1 (5 bases). V lost 0 bases and J lost 4, with 10 bases in between. Per germline, CDR1 KGHSH and CDR2 LQKENI. CDR3 size: 15 residues. The DNA for the CDR3 is TGTGCCAGCTCACCACCGGGGCAGGGAAATCAGCCCCAGCATTTT. As protein: CASSPPGQGNQPQHF.

The CDR3 DNA is TGCAGCGTTGGAGGGATGGGGTATGGCTACACCTTC. It translates to CSVGGMGYGYTF. The J gene is TRBJ1-2, the V gene TRBV29-1, with D hard to call. The CDR3 consists of 12 residues. CDR1 and CDR2 from the germline V gene are SQVTM and ANQGSEA. V lost 4 bases and J 5 bases, leaving 11 bases between the germline ends.

V gene TRBV2 combines with J gene TRBJ2-7, with TRBD1 as a possible D gene (6 bases). V lost 6 bases and J 2 bases, leaving 17 bases between the germline ends. CDR1 and CDR2 from the germline V gene are SNHLY and FYNNEI. The CDR3 spans 15 residues. The CDR3 region has the DNA TGTGCCAGCAGCCGAAGCAGGGGTCTTACCTACGAGCAGTACTTC. This sequence encodes CASSRSRGLTYEQYF.

CDR3 bases: TGTGCCAGCAGCTTAGCGGGATCGGATTTGAACACTGAAGCTTTCTTT. Amino acid sequence: CASSLAGSDLNTEAFF. This chain joins TRBV13 and TRBJ1-1; D remains unclear. The CDR3 has 16 amino acids. The germline V gene has CDR1 PRHDT and CDR2 FYEKMQ (reference sequence). Trimming removed 1 base from V and 0 bases from J, with 12 bases in between.

The chain joins TRBV30 to TRBJ1-4; TRBD1 aligns across 7 bases. CDR1 and CDR2 from the germline V gene are GTSNPN and SVGIG (reference sequence). V lost 6 bases, J lost 2 bases, and 3 bases stayed unmatched. The CDR3 runs 13 residues. CDR3 DNA sequence: TGTGCCTGCTCACAGGGGACTAATGAAAAACTGTTTTTT. Protein product: CACSQGTNEKLFF.

This chain joins TRBV4-1 and TRBJ2-7, with 7 bases lining up with TRBD2. Germline values: CDR1 MGHRA, CDR2 YSYEKL. The length of the CDR3 is 15 residues. V shed 2 bases, J shed 0 bases, and the junction held 4 bases outside the gene matches. The CDR3 DNA reads as TGCGCCAGCAGCCAATGGGCGGGAGCCTCCTACGAGCAGTACTTC. It yields the protein CASSQWAGASYEQYF.

The CDR3 is CASSGQGGNTEAFF. As DNA, the CDR3 is TGTGCCAGCAGTGGACAGGGAGGGAACACTGAAGCTTTCTTT. This sequence joins TRBV2 and TRBJ1-1; 7 bases line up with TRBD1. CDR3 size: 14 residues. J gave up 1 base and V 4 bases, and 3 bases lay outside the gene matches. CDR1 and CDR2 from the germline V gene are SNHLY and FYNNEI.

This rearrangement joins TRBV5-5 to TRBJ2-7; the D gene is possibly TRBD2 (6 bases). This CDR3 is built from 15 residues. Trimming stripped 0 bases from V and 7 bases from J, with 17 bases between. Germline V CDR1 and CDR2: SGHKS, YYEKEE (reference sequence). The CDR3 nucleotides read TGTGCCAGCAGCTTGGGGGTCGGGGGTCCCCTGGAGCAGTACTTC. It encodes CASSLGVGGPLEQYF.

This clone showed up just once. In DNA form, the CDR3 reads TGTGCCAGTAGTGGCAGGGGTGGGATTCAGCCCCAGCATTTT. Its translation is CASSGRGGIQPQHF. The rearrangement links TRBV19 to TRBJ1-5; perhaps TRBD1 as D (6 bases). V lost 5 bases and J 6 bases, leaving 14 bases between the germline ends. CDR1 LNHDA and CDR2 SQIVND come from the germline V gene (reference sequence). The CDR3 sequence is 14 residues long.

This chain joins TRBV6-6 and TRBJ1-2; TRBD1 matches at 7 bases. Germline loops: CDR1 MNHNY, CDR2 SVGAGI (reference sequence). V lost 4 bases, J lost 7 bases, and 3 bases stayed unmatched. The CDR3 spans 12 residues. The CDR3 region has the DNA TGTGCCAGCAGTTTAGACAGGGTTGGCTACACCTTC. It encodes CASSLDRVGYTF.

This clone was seen just once. This chain uses TRBV28 with TRBJ1-2; 8 positions agree with TRBD1. Germline CDR1 MDHEN, CDR2 SYDVKM. V was clipped by 3 bases and J by 5 bases; unmatched bases: 5. The CDR3 has 14 amino acids. Here the CDR3 reads CASSLTGEWYGYTF. CDR3 bases: TGTGCCAGCAGTTTGACAGGGGAGTGGTATGGCTACACCTTC.